The rows below give T cell receptor beta chains drawn from one sample of a study of T cell responses to AZD1222 COVID-19 vaccine. Measured with immunoSEQ multiplex PCR; TCRdb has only the in-frame clones, and not every one. The table lists some 150,000 clones, 70% to 90% of them singletons. The sequenced sample was peripheral blood, obtained on day 0 of AZD1222 vaccination. These receptors all stem from an adult in good health. The CDR3 runs from the conserved cysteine through the conserved F or W. D genes are given only for firm matches. The size field is filled for only some rows; it gives once, few, many or a size class.

j_call,d_call,v_call,clone_size,cdr3_nt,cdr3_aa
TRBJ2-3,TRBD2,TRBV10-3,NA,TGTGCCATGGCTAGCGGGAGGCCTAGCACAGATACGCAGTATTTT,CAMASGRPSTDTQYF
TRBJ1-2,NA,TRBV19,NA,TGTGCCAGTAGTCCCGTCCTAAACTATGGCTACACCTTC,CASSPVLNYGYTF
TRBJ1-1,NA,TRBV12-3/TRBV12-4,NA,TGTGCCAGCAGTCCTAACACTGAAGCTTTCTTT,CASSPNTEAFF
TRBJ2-7,NA,TRBV9,NA,TGTGCCAGCAGTGACGTCCCAAGAGGGGAGCAGTACTTC,CASSDVPRGEQYF
TRBJ1-2,NA,TRBV28,NA,TGTGCCAGCACCAGAGTCGACTATGGCTACACCTTC,CASTRVDYGYTF
TRBJ2-3,NA,TRBV3-1/TRBV3-2,NA,TGTGCCAGCAGCCAAGGGCTACCCTATACGCAGTATTTT,CASSQGLPYTQYF
TRBJ2-5,NA,TRBV5-6,NA,TGTGCCAGCAGCTGGGGGGACAGCCAAGAGACCCAGTACTTC,CASSWGDSQETQYF
TRBJ2-3,TRBD1,TRBV19,NA,TGTGCCAGTAGTGCCCGGACAGGCTCAGCGGCCTTT,CASSARTGSAAF
TRBJ1-1,TRBD1,TRBV6-5,NA,TGTGCCAGCACCCTCCCAGGGGGACTAGCTTTCTTT,CASTLPGGLAFF
TRBJ2-1,NA,TRBV14,NA,TGTGCCAGCAGCCAAGTTAATAGCAATGAGCAGTTCTTC,CASSQVNSNEQFF
TRBJ1-1,NA,TRBV30,NA,TGTGCCTGGAGTGGACAATGGGGGAGCACTGAAGCTTTCTTT,CAWSGQWGSTEAFF
TRBJ1-1,NA,TRBV19,NA,TGTGCCAGTATCCAAATCATCCACTCCGGGACAACGGGCACTGAAGCTTTCTTT,CASIQIIHSGTTGTEAFF
TRBJ1-1,NA,TRBV5-1,many,TGCGCCAGCAGCCCACGAGAAGGACTCATGAACACTGAAGCTTTCTTT,CASSPREGLMNTEAFF
TRBJ1-2,NA,TRBV7-8,NA,TGTGCCAGCAGCCCCATTAGTGCGGGGTATGGCTACACCTTC,CASSPISAGYGYTF
TRBJ2-2,TRBD2,TRBV7-9,NA,TGTGCCAGCAGCACGAGACTAGCGGGAGGAGCCGGGGAGCTGTTTTTT,CASSTRLAGGAGELFF
TRBJ1-4,NA,TRBV12-3/TRBV12-4,few,TGTGCCAGCAGTTTATCAGGGTTAGAAAAACTGTTTTTT,CASSLSGLEKLFF
TRBJ1-6,NA,TRBV5-1,NA,TGCGCCAGCAGCTTGGGGCAAAGGGGGTCACCCCTCCACTTT,CASSLGQRGSPLHF
TRBJ2-7,NA,TRBV6-5,NA,TGTGCCAGCAGTTACTCGTTCTACGAGCAGTACTTC,CASSYSFYEQYF
TRBJ1-2,NA,TRBV6-5,NA,TGTGCCAGCAAGGCTGGAGGGGCAGGGTCGGGGAGCTACACCTTC,CASKAGGAGSGSYTF
TRBJ2-1,TRBD2,TRBV2,NA,TGTGCCAGCAGTGATAACAGCGGGAGCGGGCACAATGAGCAGTTCTTC,CASSDNSGSGHNEQFF